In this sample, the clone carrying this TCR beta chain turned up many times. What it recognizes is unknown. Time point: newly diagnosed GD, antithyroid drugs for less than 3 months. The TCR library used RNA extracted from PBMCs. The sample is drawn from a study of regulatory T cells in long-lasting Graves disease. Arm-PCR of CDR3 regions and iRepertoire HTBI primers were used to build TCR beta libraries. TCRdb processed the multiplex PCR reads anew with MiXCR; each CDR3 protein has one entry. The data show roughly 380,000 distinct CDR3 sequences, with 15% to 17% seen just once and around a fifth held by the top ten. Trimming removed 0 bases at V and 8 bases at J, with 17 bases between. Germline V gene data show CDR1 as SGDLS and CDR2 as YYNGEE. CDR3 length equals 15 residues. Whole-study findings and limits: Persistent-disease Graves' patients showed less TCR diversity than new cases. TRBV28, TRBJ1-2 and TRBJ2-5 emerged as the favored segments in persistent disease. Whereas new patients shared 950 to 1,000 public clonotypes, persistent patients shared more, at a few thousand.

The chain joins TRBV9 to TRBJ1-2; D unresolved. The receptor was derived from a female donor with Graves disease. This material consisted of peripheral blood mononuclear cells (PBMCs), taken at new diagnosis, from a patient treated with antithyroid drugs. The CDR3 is CASSVGGSAPGGYTF. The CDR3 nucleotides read TGTGCCAGCAGCGTAGGAGGAAGCGCCCCGGGGGGCTACACCTTC. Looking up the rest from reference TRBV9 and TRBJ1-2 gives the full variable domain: DSGVTQTPKHLITATGQRVTLRCSPRSGDLSVYWYQQSLDQGLQFLIQYYNGEERAKGNILERFSAQQFPDLHSELNLSSLELGDSALYFCASSVGGSAPGGYTFGSGTRLTVV.